This TCR beta chain was found in a study of neurological immune-mediated disorders. General observations from the study: When grouped phylogenetically, the repertoires of 18 of the 34 multiple sclerosis patients fell together in one related-CDR3 cluster, which is a possible signature.

TCRdb passed the 5' RACE reads through MiXCR, listing each CDR3 protein once. The sample holds under 75,000 distinct CDR3 sequences, 3% to 3.5% seen once. In the case of this clonotype: What it binds is unknown.

The sequenced sample consisted of PBMCs. The source is a woman aged 55 to 70 with multiple sclerosis.

Here the CDR3 DNA reads TGTGCCAGCAGCGTCACCGGGGGGCGCCGGACCGGGGAGCTGTTTTTT. Encoded protein: CASSVTGGRRTGELFF. The chain recombines TRBV6-1 with TRBJ2-2; weak D call: TRBD2 (7 bases). V lost 6 bases to trimming and J lost 5 bases, with 19 bases between them. The CDR3 length is 16 residues. CDR1 is MNHNS and CDR2 is SASEGT in the germline V gene.